This T cell receptor (beta chain) was sequenced in a study of blood T cell repertoires in COVID-19. As for the study in general: The cDNA or gDNA used as material had been derived from T cells, B-cell-depleted T cells, or PBMCs.

The length of the CDR3 is 16 residues. Germline assignment: CDR1 LNHDA and CDR2 SQIVND (reference sequence). Trimming stripped 5 bases from V and 0 bases from J, with 14 bases between. How the authors handled the data: Reference gene primer amplification gave nucleated cell count estimates. Clones were read by immunoSEQ multiplex PCR, and TCRdb kept only the in-frame ones, dropping some. That table supplies the V and J calls and clone size; D and trimming were determined from the DNA. The sample consists of about 220,000 clones, around 80% of them appearing once. This clone was seen a handful of times.

This receptor was taken from a man in his fifties or sixties with active or convalescent COVID-19. Material for sequencing was peripheral blood. This sequence joins TRBV19 and TRBJ1-5; perhaps TRBD1 as D (6 bases). CDR3 coding DNA: TGTGCCAGTAGTGGGCGGACAGCAAATAGCAATCAGCCCCAGCATTTT. Amino acid sequence: CASSGRTANSNQPQHF.